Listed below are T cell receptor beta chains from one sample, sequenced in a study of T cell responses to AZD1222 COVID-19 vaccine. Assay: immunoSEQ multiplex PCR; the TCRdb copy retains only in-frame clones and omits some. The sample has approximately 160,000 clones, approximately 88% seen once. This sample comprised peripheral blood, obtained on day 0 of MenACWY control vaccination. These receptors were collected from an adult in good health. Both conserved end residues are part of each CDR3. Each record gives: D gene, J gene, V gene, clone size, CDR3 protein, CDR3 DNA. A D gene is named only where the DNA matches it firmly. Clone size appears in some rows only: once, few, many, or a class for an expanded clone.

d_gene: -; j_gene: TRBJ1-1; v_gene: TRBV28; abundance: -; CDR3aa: CASSLGGSGAEAFF; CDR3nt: TGTGCCAGCAGTTTGGGGGGGAGCGGAGCTGAAGCTTTCTTT
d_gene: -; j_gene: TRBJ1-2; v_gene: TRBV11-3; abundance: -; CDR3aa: CASSFQPGSGNGYTF; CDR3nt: TGTGCCAGCAGCTTCCAGCCAGGGAGTGGAAATGGCTACACCTTC
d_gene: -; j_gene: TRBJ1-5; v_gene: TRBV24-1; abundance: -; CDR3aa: CATSDLGRNQPQHF; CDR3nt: TGTGCCACCAGTGATTTGGGGAGGAATCAGCCCCAGCATTTT
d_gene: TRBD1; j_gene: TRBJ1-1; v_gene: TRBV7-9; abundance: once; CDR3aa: CASSLTRGQMNTEAFF; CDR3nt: TGTGCCAGCAGCTTAACCCGGGGACAGATGAACACTGAAGCTTTCTTT
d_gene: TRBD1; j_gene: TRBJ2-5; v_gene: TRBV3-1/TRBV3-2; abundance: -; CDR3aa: CASSRCGQGGSETQYF; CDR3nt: TGTGCCAGCAGCCGATGTGGACAGGGAGGTTCAGAGACCCAGTACTTC
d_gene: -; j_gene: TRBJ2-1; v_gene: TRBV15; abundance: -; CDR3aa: CATSRTSLKSSYNEQFF; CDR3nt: TGTGCCACCAGCAGAACCTCACTTAAGAGCTCCTACAATGAGCAGTTCTTC
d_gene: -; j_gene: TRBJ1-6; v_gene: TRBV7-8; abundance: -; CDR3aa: CASSTTGWASSYNSPLHF; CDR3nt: TGTGCCAGCAGCACCACCGGGTGGGCGAGCTCCTATAATTCACCCCTCCACTTT
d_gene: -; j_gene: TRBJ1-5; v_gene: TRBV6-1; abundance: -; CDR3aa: CASSEVASSRIGNQPQHF; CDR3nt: TGTGCCAGCAGTGAAGTCGCCTCGTCGCGAATAGGCAATCAGCCCCAGCATTTT
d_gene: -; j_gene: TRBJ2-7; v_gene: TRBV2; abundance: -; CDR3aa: CASTRGRLYEQYF; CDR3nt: TGTGCCAGCACACGGGGACGGCTCTACGAGCAGTACTTC
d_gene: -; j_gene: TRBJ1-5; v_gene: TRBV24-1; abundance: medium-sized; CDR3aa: CATSDPQGRTQHF; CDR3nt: TGTGCCACCAGTGATCCACAGGGCAGGACCCAGCATTTT
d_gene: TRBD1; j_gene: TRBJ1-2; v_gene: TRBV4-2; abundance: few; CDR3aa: CASSQEFTGEAYGYTF; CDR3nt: TGTGCCAGCAGCCAAGAATTCACAGGGGAGGCCTATGGCTACACCTTC
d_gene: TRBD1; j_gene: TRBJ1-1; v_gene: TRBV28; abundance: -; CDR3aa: CASSLSGQGARAEAFF; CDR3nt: TGTGCCAGCAGTTTGTCAGGACAGGGGGCGCGGGCTGAAGCTTTCTTT
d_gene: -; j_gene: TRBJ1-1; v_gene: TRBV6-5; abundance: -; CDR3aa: CASSYGVGEGEAFF; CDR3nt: TGTGCCAGCAGTTATGGGGTGGGAGAGGGTGAAGCTTTCTTT
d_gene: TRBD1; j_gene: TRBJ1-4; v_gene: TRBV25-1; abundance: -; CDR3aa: CASSARDRKLFF; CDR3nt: TGTGCCAGCAGTGCCCGGGACAGAAAACTGTTTTTT
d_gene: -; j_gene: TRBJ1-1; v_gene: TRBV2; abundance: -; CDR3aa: CASREEMGSTEAFF; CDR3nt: TGTGCCAGCAGGGAAGAGATGGGGTCCACTGAAGCTTTCTTT
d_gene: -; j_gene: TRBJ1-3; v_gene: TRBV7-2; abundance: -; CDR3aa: CASSFKTPVQTSGNTIYF; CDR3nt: TGTGCCAGCAGCTTTAAGACGCCCGTACAAACCTCTGGAAACACCATATATTTT
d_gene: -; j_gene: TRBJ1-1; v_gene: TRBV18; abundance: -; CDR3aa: CASSPGTGNTEAFF; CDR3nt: TGTGCCAGCTCACCAGGGACGGGAAACACTGAAGCTTTCTTT
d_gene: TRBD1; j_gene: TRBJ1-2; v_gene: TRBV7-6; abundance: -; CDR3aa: CASSVDRGYGYTF; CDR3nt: TGTGCCAGCAGCGTGGACAGGGGCTATGGCTACACCTTC
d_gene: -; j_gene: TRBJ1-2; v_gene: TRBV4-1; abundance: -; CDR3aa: CASSQDFGGSDYGYTF; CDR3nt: TGCGCCAGCAGCCAAGATTTTGGGGGAAGCGACTATGGCTACACCTTC
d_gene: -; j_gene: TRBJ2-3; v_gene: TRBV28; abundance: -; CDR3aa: CASEGWSTDTQYF; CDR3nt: TGTGCCAGCGAGGGTTGGAGCACAGATACGCAGTATTTT
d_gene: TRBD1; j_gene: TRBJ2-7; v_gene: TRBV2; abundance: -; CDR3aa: CASSPKGQDTYEQYF; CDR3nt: TGTGCCAGCAGCCCGAAGGGACAGGACACCTACGAGCAGTACTTC
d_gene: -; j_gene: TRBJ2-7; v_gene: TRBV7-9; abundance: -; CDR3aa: CASSIIRTGRLAESYEQYF; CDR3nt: TGTGCCAGCAGCATTATCAGGACAGGGCGGCTAGCGGAGTCCTACGAGCAGTACTTC